The 20 T cell receptor beta chains below all came from one sample that was sequenced in a study of CD8 T cells in Susac syndrome. An amount of RNA that ranged from roughly 0.45 to 1 ug was reverse transcribed with random hexamers. TCRdb passed the immunoSEQ multiplex PCR reads through MiXCR, listing each CDR3 protein once. The sample contains approximately 46,000 distinct CDR3 sequences, nearly 95% of which appear only once. The sample consisted of CD8+ T cells from PBMCs. The receptors stem from a human donor in good health.

CDR3 coding DNA: TGTGCCAGCAGTTATAAGGTAGCGGGAGGCACAGATACGCAGTATTTT. It translates to CASSYKVAGGTDTQYF. The gene calls are TRBV6-6 and TRBJ2-3; TRBD2 matches 9 bases. The CDR3 contains 16 residues. The V segment lost 3 bases and the J segment 1 base; nucleotides outside the gene matches: 5. The germline V gene has CDR1 MNHNY and CDR2 SVGAGI (reference sequence).

V and J are TRBV9 and TRBJ2-5; 8 nucleotides match TRBD2. Germline CDR1 and CDR2: SGDLS and YYNGEE. The CDR3 contains 15 residues. J was trimmed by 4 bases and V by 1 base; bases with no gene match: 6. The CDR3 sequence is CASSVLGRARETQYF. DNA of the CDR3: TGTGCCAGCAGCGTACTCGGGAGGGCCAGAGAGACCCAGTACTTC.

V is TRBV4-1 and J is TRBJ2-7; D perhaps matches TRBD2 (6 bases). The CDR3 consists of 17 residues. From germline, CDR1 is MGHRA and CDR2 YSYEKL. V lost 0 bases to trimming and J lost 5 bases, with 20 bases between them. The CDR3: CASSQDGFKEGNNEQYF. The DNA of the CDR3 is TGCGCCAGCAGCCAAGATGGATTTAAGGAGGGGAACAACGAGCAGTACTTC.

The chain employs TRBV29-1 and TRBJ2-3, with D maybe TRBD2 (5 bases). The CDR3 loop spans 15 amino acids. V was cut by 0 bases and J by 2 bases, with 12 bases left in between. CDR1 and CDR2 (germline): SQVTM, ANQGSEA. CDR3 nucleotide sequence: TGCAGCGTTGAAGATCGGGGTTGGGCCACAGATACGCAGTATTTT. This sequence encodes CSVEDRGWATDTQYF.

This chain links TRBV9 with TRBJ2-7; 12 bases fit TRBD2. Germline loops: CDR1 SGDLS, CDR2 YYNGEE. This CDR3 comprises 14 residues. Trimming removed 4 bases from V and 6 bases from J; junction bases left unmatched: 5. The CDR3 reads CASSPSGRASEQYF. CDR3 nucleotide sequence: TGTGCCAGCAGCCCTAGCGGGAGGGCCTCCGAGCAGTACTTC.

The chain carries TRBV11-2 and TRBJ2-3; 9 nucleotides agree with TRBD2. V trimming: 5 bases; J trimming: 0 bases; junction bases outside the gene matches: 24. Per the germline V gene, CDR1 is SGHAT and CDR2 is FQNNGV. This CDR3 contains 22 residues. The CDR3 loop reads CASSHRDILGTSGPTSTDTQYF. CDR3 in DNA: TGTGCCAGCAGCCACCGGGACATCCTAGGCACTAGCGGGCCGACTAGCACAGATACGCAGTATTTT.

This chain connects TRBV5-4 to TRBJ2-1; a weak D match, TRBD2 (6 bases). Germline CDR1 SGHNT, CDR2 YYREEE (reference sequence). The CDR3 covers 19 residues. V was pared by 4 bases and J by 0 bases, with 23 bases between. This chain's CDR3 is CASSPPALARGPSYNEQFF. The DNA of the CDR3 is TGTGCCAGCAGCCCACCGGCTCTAGCGAGAGGCCCCTCCTACAATGAGCAGTTCTTC.

The sample holds a few counts of this clonotype. The J gene is TRBJ2-7, the V gene TRBV6-2 or TRBV6-3; 7 bases fit TRBD1. The CDR3 spans 18 residues. CDR1 and CDR2 from the germline V gene are MNHEY and SVGEGT. V lost 6 bases and J lost 4; bases outside the gene matches: 21. The CDR3 loop reads CASSSGSGTAIFWYEQYF. The CDR3 DNA follows: TGTGCCAGCAGCTCCGGTTCGGGGACAGCGATTTTTTGGTACGAGCAGTACTTC.

The rearrangement uses TRBV18 and TRBJ1-1; 12 bases match TRBD1. The CDR3 extends over 15 amino acids. V was pared by 5 bases and J by 1 base, with 2 bases of the junction left unmatched. Germline-derived CDR1 and CDR2 are KGHSH and LQKENI. The DNA of the CDR3 is TGTGCCAGCTCAGGGACAGGGGGCTCGAACACTGAAGCTTTCTTT. As protein: CASSGTGGSNTEAFF.

CDR3 bases: TGCAGCGCTGGGACAGGGGGTTACAATGAGCAGTTCTTC. It specifies CSAGTGGYNEQFF. The genes are TRBV29-1 and TRBJ2-1; 11 nucleotides align to TRBD1. Trimming removed 7 bases from V and 4 bases from J; junction bases left unmatched: 3. The germline V gene has CDR1 SQVTM and CDR2 ANQGSEA. This CDR3 comprises 13 residues.

The V and J genes are TRBV7-8 and TRBJ2-7; possible D gene TRBD2, 6 bases. This CDR3 is 14 amino acids long. Trimming cost V 4 bases and J 2 bases, with 12 bases left between them. CDR1 is SGHVS and CDR2 is FQNEAQ in the germline V gene. CDR3 nucleotide sequence: TGTGCCAGCAGCTATTATAGCGGCCCCTACGAGCAGTACTTC. Residues: CASSYYSGPYEQYF.

The chain couples TRBV12-3 or TRBV12-4 to TRBJ1-1; D remains unclear. The CDR3 consists of 13 residues. Trimming shortened V by 3 bases and J by 5 bases, and 10 bases separated the two germline ends. The CDR3 spells CASSFVLGTEAFF. The CDR3 nucleotides read TGTGCCAGCAGTTTTGTTCTGGGGACTGAAGCTTTCTTT.

This chain connects TRBV4-2 to TRBJ2-1; TRBD2 might be the D (6 bases). V shed 4 bases and J shed 3 bases, with 16 bases lying between them. Germline CDR1 and CDR2: LGHNA and YNFKEQ. The CDR3 loop spans 16 amino acids. The CDR3 DNA is TGTGCCAGCAGCCTGCCGGGAGATCCCTTCTACAATGAGCAGTTCTTC. Encoded protein: CASSLPGDPFYNEQFF.

The V call is TRBV11-2, the J call TRBJ1-2; D is ambiguous. V lost 5 bases to trimming and J lost 7 bases, with 20 bases between them. The length of the CDR3 is 15 residues. CDR1 and CDR2 (germline): SGHAT, FQNNGV. DNA of the CDR3: TGTGCCAGCAGCCCCCCGTACAAGAACTCTCTTGGCTACACCTTC. It yields the protein CASSPPYKNSLGYTF. The full variable domain, rest sourced from reference TRBV11-2 and TRBJ1-2, is EAGVAQSPRYKIIEKRQSVAFWCNPISGHATLYWYQQILGQGPKLLIQFQNNGVVDDSQLPKDRFSAERLKGVDSTLKIQPAKLEDSAVYLCASSPPYKNSLGYTFGSGTRLTVV.

The DNA of the CDR3 is TGTGCCAGCAGCCTTAGCGGGAGGGCTTTTGAGCAGTTCTTC. Translating gives CASSLSGRAFEQFF. The chain joins TRBV25-1 to TRBJ2-1, with TRBD2 identical over 11 bases. With V trimmed by 6 bases and J by 9 bases, 7 bases remained unmatched. Germline CDR1 and CDR2: MGHDK and SYGVNS. CDR3 length: 14 residues.

V usage is TRBV27 and J usage is TRBJ1-2; tentatively, D is TRBD1 (6 bases). The V end lost 1 base, the J end lost 4 bases, and 13 bases lay between the germline ends. Germline V gene lookup returns CDR1 MNHEY and CDR2 SMNVEV (reference sequence). The CDR3 has 15 residues. DNA for the CDR3: TGTGCCAGCAGTTTATACCCGGACAGTCTCTATGGCTACACCTTC. It is translated as CASSLYPDSLYGYTF.

The CDR3 DNA follows: TGTGCCAGTAGCACGGACAGGGAAGAAAACTATGGCTACACCTTC. Amino acid sequence: CASSTDREENYGYTF. This chain joins TRBV19 and TRBJ1-2, with TRBD1 matching 8 bases. The V gene end was trimmed by 6 bases and the J gene end by 2 bases; junction bases not matched to a gene: 8. This CDR3 contains 15 residues. Germline loops: CDR1 LNHDA, CDR2 SQIVND (reference sequence).

This clonotype was found a few times. This chain uses TRBV27 with TRBJ2-1; D is unresolved. Germline CDR1 MNHEY, CDR2 SMNVEV (reference sequence). Trimming shortened V by 3 bases and J by 5 bases, and 8 bases separated the two germline ends. There are 13 residues in the CDR3. The CDR3 nucleotides are TGTGCCAGCAGTTTGAGGCCAAACAATGAGCAGTTCTTC. This sequence encodes CASSLRPNNEQFF.

The chain joins TRBV7-8 to TRBJ2-1; the match to TRBD2 covers 7 bases. CDR1 and CDR2 (germline): SGHVS, FQNEAQ. This CDR3 contains 18 residues. Trimming cost V 0 bases and J 0 bases; bases outside gene matches: 8. CDR3 sequence: CASSLAAGGRSSYNEQFF. The CDR3 DNA is TGTGCCAGCAGCTTAGCGGCGGGCGGGAGAAGCTCCTACAATGAGCAGTTCTTC.

Here the CDR3 DNA reads TGTGCCAGCAGCTTCTACAGGGTTGGCTATGGCTACACCTTC. Translating gives CASSFYRVGYGYTF. The chain uses TRBV5-6 and TRBJ1-2, with a possible D match to TRBD1 (6 bases). Between the trimmed V and J ends, which lost 2 bases and 4 bases, there was a span of 12 bases. Germline-derived CDR1 and CDR2 are SGHDT and YYEEEE. The CDR3 covers 14 residues.